The 12 T cell receptor beta chains reported below all come from one sample, sequenced in a study of radiotherapy plus CTLA-4 blockade in lung cancer. Only in-frame clones appear in the TCRdb table, and some are missing; sequencing was by immunoSEQ multiplex PCR. The data hold more than 95,000 clones, with 75% to 80% observed a single time. The specimen was peripheral blood, collected from a patient treated with radiotherapy plus ipilimumab. Receptor source: a human donor with non-small cell lung cancer who had a partial response to radiotherapy plus ipilimumab.

The chain recombines TRBV9 with TRBJ1-3; no firm D call. Trimming cost V 0 bases and J 2 bases, with 18 bases left between them. CDR3 length: 18 residues. Germline CDR1 is SGDLS and CDR2 is YYNGEE. The CDR3 coding sequence is TGTGCCAGCAGCGTAGCCGACACCAGCTACGGCGCTGGAAACACCATATATTTT. Translation gives CASSVADTSYGAGNTIYF.

V usage is TRBV7-2 and J usage is TRBJ1-1, with D perhaps matching TRBD1 (6 bases). Trimming cost V 5 bases and J 1 base, with 17 bases left between them. The CDR3 spans 16 residues. Germline lookup yields CDR1 SGHTA and CDR2 FQGNSA. The CDR3 DNA follows: TGTGCCAGCAGCAGAGCCGGGGGGGGCGCGAACACTGAAGCTTTCTTT. Translated: CASSRAGGGANTEAFF.

The chain combines TRBV6-5 with TRBJ2-4; 7 positions agree with TRBD1. The CDR3 has 15 residues. Per germline, CDR1 MNHEY and CDR2 SVGAGI. The V gene end was trimmed by 5 bases and the J gene end by 1 base; junction bases not matched to a gene: 5. The CDR3 DNA sequence: TGTGCCAGCAGTACAGGGGTTGGGGCCAAAAACATTCAGTACTTC. Translated, it gives CASSTGVGAKNIQYF.

The chain has TRBV10-1 and TRBJ1-5, with TRBD1 as a possible D gene (6 bases). The CDR3 has 14 residues. The V end lost 4 bases, the J end lost 6 bases, and 13 bases lay between the germline ends. Germline loops: CDR1 WNHNN, CDR2 SYGVQD (reference sequence). CDR3 bases: TGCGCCAGCAGTGGAGGGGGTTACGGTCAGCCCCAGCATTTT. This translates into CASSGGGYGQPQHF.

A few counts support this clone. The chain joins TRBV10-3 to TRBJ1-2; 10 bases match TRBD1. This CDR3 is built from 16 residues. Germline-derived CDR1 and CDR2 are ENHRY and SYGVKD. The V segment lost 10 bases and the J segment 6 bases; nucleotides outside the gene matches: 17. The CDR3 sequence is CATLSPGQGRLHGYTF. DNA of the CDR3: TGTGCCACCCTTTCACCGGGACAGGGGCGGCTACATGGCTACACCTTC.

This chain's CDR3 is CVRSRHRGGYEQYF. CDR3 nucleotide sequence: TGTGTCAGAAGCAGACACAGGGGAGGCTACGAGCAGTACTTC. The chain carries TRBV7-5 and TRBJ2-7; no DNA check was done on the table's D call, TRBD1. TRBV7-5 is classified as a pseudogene. CDR3 length: 14 residues.

The chain is built from TRBV19 and TRBJ1-5, with a weak D call TRBD1 (5 bases). The germline V gene has CDR1 LNHDA and CDR2 SQIVND (reference sequence). This CDR3 region has 14 residues. V lost 4 bases to trimming and J lost 7 bases, with 14 bases between them. CDR3 residues: CASSRSGQRQPQHF. The CDR3 nucleotides are TGTGCCAGTAGTAGGTCAGGGCAAAGGCAGCCCCAGCATTTT.

V gene TRBV4-1 combines with J gene TRBJ2-2; 10 nucleotides agree with TRBD2. Germline V lookup: CDR1 MGHRA, CDR2 YSYEKL. The ends lost 1 base at V and 4 bases at J; junction bases unmatched: 6. The CDR3 sequence is 17 residues long. The CDR3 sequence is CASSQGAGGLPTGELFF. CDR3 sequence (DNA): TGCGCCAGCAGCCAAGGAGCGGGAGGGCTGCCCACCGGGGAGCTGTTTTTT.

The chain couples TRBV7-9 to TRBJ2-1, with 12 bases that match TRBD2. The J segment lost 9 bases and the V segment lost 5 bases, leaving 5 bases of the junction unmatched. CDR1 and CDR2 (germline): SEHNR, FQNEAQ (reference sequence). The CDR3 extends over 14 amino acids. The CDR3 DNA sequence: TGTGCCAGCAGCAGGACTAGCGGGATCGGTGAGCAGTTCTTC. It codes for CASSRTSGIGEQFF.

This clone was found once. This rearrangement joins TRBV6-1 to TRBJ1-1; 9 nucleotides line up with TRBD1. The CDR3 contains 13 residues. V lost 11 bases and J lost 3; bases outside the gene matches: 7. Germline CDR1 MNHNS, CDR2 SASEGT. As DNA, the CDR3 is TGTGCCGGAGCCACAGGGGGCCACACTGAAGCTTTCTTT. Protein: CAGATGGHTEAFF.

The J gene is TRBJ2-7, the V gene TRBV2; 14 bases agree with TRBD2. V trimming: 6 bases; J trimming: 5 bases; junction bases outside the gene matches: 3. CDR3 length: 14 amino acids. The V gene's germline CDR1 is SNHLY and CDR2 FYNNEI. The CDR3 region has the DNA TGTGCCAGCAGCCCGGGACTAGCGGGAGACGAGCAGTACTTC. Translated, it gives CASSPGLAGDEQYF.

As regards this clone: The sample holds other DNA sequences that translate to the same CDR3. The chain couples TRBV5-8 to TRBJ1-1; D may be TRBD1 (6 bases). The germline CDR1 and CDR2 sequences are SGHTS and YDEGEE. This CDR3 region has 16 residues. Trimming took off 6 bases at V and 3 bases at J, with 21 bases between the two ends. The CDR3 is CASNKVGDTGDTEAFF. In nucleotides, the CDR3 is TGTGCCAGCAATAAGGTCGGGGACACAGGCGACACTGAAGCTTTCTTT.